The rows below give T cell receptor beta chains drawn from one sample of a study of CD8 T cells in ankylosing spondylitis. TCRdb ran MiXCR on the 5' RACE reads and lists one entry per CDR3 protein. The sample has 90,000 to 100,000 distinct CDR3 sequences; about 8.5% are singletons. The sequenced material came from blood, either unsorted or a sorted T cell fraction (not recorded which). All receptors come from a male donor with ankylosing spondylitis or in good health (not recorded which). The CDR3 runs from the conserved cysteine through the conserved F or W. Fields, in order: V gene, J gene, clone size, D gene, CDR3 DNA, CDR3 protein. D genes are given only for firm matches. Clone size is stated in some rows and not others, as once, few, many or a class when expanded.

V: TRBV3-1; J: TRBJ2-3; size: many; D: NA; DNA: TGTGCCAGCAGCCAAGGACTTGGGGATACGCAGTATTTT; CDR3: CASSQGLGDTQYF
V: TRBV29-1; J: TRBJ2-3; size: many; D: NA; DNA: TGCAGCGGGTGGCTGGCAGATACGCAGTATTTT; CDR3: CSGWLADTQYF
V: TRBV12-3/TRBV12-4; J: TRBJ1-5; size: many; D: NA; DNA: TGTGCCAGCACCCAGGGGCGTGGGAGCAATCAGCCCCAGCATTTT; CDR3: CASTQGRGSNQPQHF
V: TRBV7-7; J: TRBJ2-5; size: many; D: NA; DNA: TGTGCTAGCAGCTTAGGCGCGGCGCTAGGGGGGGAGACCCAGTACTTC; CDR3: CASSLGAALGGETQYF
V: TRBV12-3/TRBV12-4; J: TRBJ2-3; size: many; D: TRBD2; DNA: TGTGCCAGCAGTTGGGGGGGGGTAATGACAGATACACAGTATTTT; CDR3: CASSWGGVMTDTQYF
V: TRBV20-1; J: TRBJ2-1; size: many; D: TRBD2; DNA: TGCAGTGCTAGAGATGTAGACAATGGCGGGAGAATCGATGAGCAGTTCTTC; CDR3: CSARDVDNGGRIDEQFF
V: TRBV4-2; J: TRBJ2-3; size: few; D: TRBD2; DNA: TGTGCCAGCAGCCAATACTTAGCGGGGGGGACCACAGATACGCAGTATTTT; CDR3: CASSQYLAGGTTDTQYF
V: TRBV6-5; J: TRBJ2-4; size: many; D: NA; DNA: TGTGCCAGCAGTTACAGGGGACTAAACATTCAGTACTTC; CDR3: CASSYRGLNIQYF
V: TRBV25-1; J: TRBJ2-2; size: many; D: NA; DNA: TGTGCCAGCGCCAGGTGGGGGAGCACCGGGGAGCTGTTTTTT; CDR3: CASARWGSTGELFF
V: TRBV19; J: TRBJ1-1; size: NA; D: TRBD1; DNA: TGTGCCAGTAGCCCCCGGGACAGGGGGCTTGGCGACACTGAAGCTTTCTTT; CDR3: CASSPRDRGLGDTEAFF
V: TRBV29-1; J: TRBJ2-3; size: many; D: TRBD1; DNA: TGCAGCGTGGGACAGGGCTCAGATACGCAGTATTTT; CDR3: CSVGQGSDTQYF
V: TRBV20-1; J: TRBJ2-3; size: many; D: TRBD2; DNA: TGCAGCGCTAAGGGGACTAGCGGGAGGATTGTTACAGATACGCAGTATTTT; CDR3: CSAKGTSGRIVTDTQYF
V: TRBV5-5; J: TRBJ1-5; size: many; D: TRBD1; DNA: TGTGCCAGCAGCCAGGGGGCGGGAGGTCAGCCCCAGCATTTT; CDR3: CASSQGAGGQPQHF
V: TRBV6-2/TRBV6-3; J: TRBJ2-1; size: many; D: NA; DNA: TGTGCCAGCAGTTACTCGAGTCCCTACAATGAGCAGTTCTTC; CDR3: CASSYSSPYNEQFF
V: TRBV29-1; J: TRBJ1-1; size: many; D: NA; DNA: TGCAGCGTTGAAGACAACGAACCTGAAGCTTTCTTT; CDR3: CSVEDNEPEAFF
V: TRBV7-6; J: TRBJ1-5; size: many; D: NA; DNA: TGTGCCAGCAGTCCCAGCTCCGCGACTCAGCCCCAGCATTTT; CDR3: CASSPSSATQPQHF
V: TRBV29-1; J: TRBJ2-3; size: many; D: TRBD2; DNA: TGCAGCGTCGCTAGCGGGGGCCCCACAGATACGCAGTATTTT; CDR3: CSVASGGPTDTQYF
V: TRBV20-1; J: TRBJ2-7; size: many; D: NA; DNA: TGCAGTGCTAGCGGGGGCGGGAGTTTCTCCTACGAGCAGTACTTC; CDR3: CSASGGGSFSYEQYF
V: TRBV5-1; J: TRBJ2-7; size: many; D: NA; DNA: TGCGCCAGCAGCTTGCGTCCGGGTGATTACGAGCAGTACTTC; CDR3: CASSLRPGDYEQYF
V: TRBV2; J: TRBJ1-5; size: many; D: NA; DNA: TGTGCCAGCAGGGAGTACGAAATGGAGCCCCAGCATTTT; CDR3: CASREYEMEPQHF
V: TRBV20-1; J: TRBJ1-4; size: NA; D: NA; DNA: TGCAGTGCTAGAGATCCGGGCCGTTCGGAAAAACTGTTTTTT; CDR3: CSARDPGRSEKLFF
V: TRBV7-9; J: TRBJ1-2; size: few; D: NA; DNA: TGTGCCAGCAGCTCACCTCAGGTTCCCAACTATGGCTACACCTTC; CDR3: CASSSPQVPNYGYTF
V: TRBV7-9; J: TRBJ2-1; size: large; D: TRBD2; DNA: TGTGCCAGCAGCTCAGGACTAGCGGCCCTCTCCTACAATGAGCAGTTCTTC; CDR3: CASSSGLAALSYNEQFF
V: TRBV24-1; J: TRBJ2-1; size: many; D: TRBD2; DNA: TGTGCCACCAGTGAGCGTCCCGGGACTAGCGGGAGAGATTACAATGAGCAGTTCTTC; CDR3: CATSERPGTSGRDYNEQFF
V: TRBV6-2/TRBV6-3; J: TRBJ2-1; size: many; D: NA; DNA: TGTGCCAGCAGTTACTGGAGCTCCTACAATGAGCAGTTCTTC; CDR3: CASSYWSSYNEQFF
V: TRBV19; J: TRBJ2-1; size: many; D: NA; DNA: TGTGCCAGTAGTCCCCTTGCCGGGACTGACAATGAGCAGTTCTTC; CDR3: CASSPLAGTDNEQFF
V: TRBV2; J: TRBJ2-1; size: many; D: NA; DNA: TGTGCCAGCACTATGGAGCTCGCCGTTGAGCAGTTCTTC; CDR3: CASTMELAVEQFF
V: TRBV25-1; J: TRBJ1-5; size: many; D: NA; DNA: TGTGCCAGGGGTCGTCAGCCCCAGCATTTT; CDR3: CARGRQPQHF
V: TRBV6-1; J: TRBJ2-7; size: NA; D: NA; DNA: TGTGCCAGCCGGTTGACGGGGTACCTTAGCTCCTACGAGCAGTACTTC; CDR3: CASRLTGYLSSYEQYF
V: TRBV5-6; J: TRBJ1-6; size: few; D: NA; DNA: TGTGCCGGTTCTTCTGGGCTATATAATTCACCCCTCCACTTT; CDR3: CAGSSGLYNSPLHF
V: TRBV3-1; J: TRBJ1-1; size: many; D: NA; DNA: TGTGCCAGCAGCCACGGCCCGCTGAACACTGAAGCTTTCTTT; CDR3: CASSHGPLNTEAFF
V: TRBV19; J: TRBJ2-1; size: many; D: TRBD2; DNA: TGTGCCAGTAGAGTAGCGGGAGGGGACAATGAGCAGTTCTTC; CDR3: CASRVAGGDNEQFF
V: TRBV12-3/TRBV12-4; J: TRBJ2-6; size: many; D: NA; DNA: TGTGCCAGCAGTTTACATCTCGACTCCGGGGCCAACGTCCTGACTTTC; CDR3: CASSLHLDSGANVLTF
V: TRBV9; J: TRBJ2-2; size: many; D: TRBD1; DNA: TGTGCCAGCAGCGTACGAACAGGGGTGGGCACCGGGGAGCTGTTTTTT; CDR3: CASSVRTGVGTGELFF
V: TRBV13; J: TRBJ2-7; size: many; D: TRBD1; DNA: TGTGCCAGCAGCTTAGGGGGACAGTTCTACGAGCAGTACTTC; CDR3: CASSLGGQFYEQYF
V: TRBV20-1; J: TRBJ2-1; size: few; D: NA; DNA: TGCAGTGCGTTCCCCATTTTACCAGGGGCGTCCTACAATGAGCAGTTCTTC; CDR3: CSAFPILPGASYNEQFF
V: TRBV27; J: TRBJ1-1; size: NA; D: NA; DNA: TGTGCCAGCAGTTGGATAAGCGGCACTGAAGCTTTCTTT; CDR3: CASSWISGTEAFF
V: TRBV4-2; J: TRBJ2-4; size: many; D: TRBD1; DNA: TGTGCCAGCAGCCAAGAGGGACAGGGCGGAGGAAACATTCAGTACTTC; CDR3: CASSQEGQGGGNIQYF
V: TRBV12-3/TRBV12-4; J: TRBJ2-7; size: many; D: TRBD2; DNA: TGTGCCAGCAGTTTTAGCGGGGGGGCCTACGAGCAGTACTTC; CDR3: CASSFSGGAYEQYF
V: TRBV5-1; J: TRBJ2-2; size: many; D: NA; DNA: TGCGCCAGCAGCTTCAGCGGCTCGACCGGGGAGCTGTTTTTT; CDR3: CASSFSGSTGELFF
V: TRBV29-1; J: TRBJ2-2; size: few; D: NA; DNA: TGCAGCGTTGTTGCCTCCCGGAACACCGGGGAGCTGTTTTTT; CDR3: CSVVASRNTGELFF
V: TRBV29-1; J: TRBJ2-2; size: many; D: TRBD1; DNA: TGCAGCGTTGGGACAGGGGACTCCACCGGGGAGCTGTTTTTT; CDR3: CSVGTGDSTGELFF
V: TRBV10-1; J: TRBJ1-6; size: many; D: NA; DNA: TGCGCCAGCAGTGTGGGGGGCTCCAATTCACCCCTCCACTTT; CDR3: CASSVGGSNSPLHF
V: TRBV4-1; J: TRBJ2-1; size: many; D: NA; DNA: TGCGCCAGCAGCCAAGATACCCAGGGGTGGAATGAGCAGTTCTTC; CDR3: CASSQDTQGWNEQFF
V: TRBV12-3/TRBV12-4; J: TRBJ1-1; size: many; D: NA; DNA: NA; CDR3: CASSLEREITEAFF
V: TRBV11-1; J: TRBJ2-1; size: many; D: TRBD2; DNA: TGTGCCAGCAGTTCCCCGGGACTAGCGGGAGTTTGGGCCTACAATGAGCAGTTCTTC; CDR3: CASSSPGLAGVWAYNEQFF
V: TRBV5-1; J: TRBJ2-1; size: NA; D: NA; DNA: TGCGCCAGCAGCTCGGATTCCAGGGTATTTGTCAATGAGCAGTTCTTC; CDR3: CASSSDSRVFVNEQFF
V: TRBV9; J: TRBJ1-3; size: many; D: NA; DNA: TGTGCCAGCAGCGTAAATCCAACTTCCGGAAACACCATATATTTT; CDR3: CASSVNPTSGNTIYF
V: TRBV18; J: TRBJ2-6; size: many; D: TRBD1; DNA: TGTGCCAGCTCACCACCAGTGACAGGGACTGGGGCCAACGTCCTGACTTTC; CDR3: CASSPPVTGTGANVLTF
V: TRBV5-1; J: TRBJ2-5; size: many; D: NA; DNA: TGCGCCAGCAGCAATCAGTGGGAAGAGACCCAGTACTTC; CDR3: CASSNQWEETQYF
V: TRBV12-3/TRBV12-4; J: TRBJ2-2; size: NA; D: NA; DNA: TGTGCCAGCAGTTCGATACCGAACACCGGGGAGCTGTTTTTT; CDR3: CASSSIPNTGELFF
V: TRBV29-1; J: TRBJ1-3; size: many; D: NA; DNA: TGCAGCGTTTCCCGGGAGGGTTCTGGAAACACCATATATTTT; CDR3: CSVSREGSGNTIYF
V: TRBV5-1; J: TRBJ2-1; size: many; D: TRBD2; DNA: TGCGCCAGCAGTGGTAGCGGGAAATCCTACAATGAGCAGTTCTTC; CDR3: CASSGSGKSYNEQFF
V: TRBV7-2; J: TRBJ2-3; size: few; D: NA; DNA: TGTGCCAGCAGCTTAGCCACAGATCCCCCCAGGTATTTT; CDR3: CASSLATDPPRYF
V: TRBV5-6; J: TRBJ1-2; size: few; D: NA; DNA: TGTGCCAGCAGACGCGCCTACAGGAGCTATGGCTACACCTTC; CDR3: CASRRAYRSYGYTF